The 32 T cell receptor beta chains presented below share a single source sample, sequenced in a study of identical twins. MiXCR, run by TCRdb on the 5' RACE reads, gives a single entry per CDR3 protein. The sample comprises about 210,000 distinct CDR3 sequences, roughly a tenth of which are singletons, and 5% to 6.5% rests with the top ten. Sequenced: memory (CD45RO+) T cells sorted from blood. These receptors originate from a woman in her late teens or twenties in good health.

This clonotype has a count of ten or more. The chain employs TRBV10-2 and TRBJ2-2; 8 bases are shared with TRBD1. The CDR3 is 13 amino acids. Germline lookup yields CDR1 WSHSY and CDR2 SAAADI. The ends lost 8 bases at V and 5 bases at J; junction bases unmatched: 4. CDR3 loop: CASWDRMTGELFF. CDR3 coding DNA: TGCGCCAGCTGGGACAGGATGACCGGGGAGCTGTTTTTT.

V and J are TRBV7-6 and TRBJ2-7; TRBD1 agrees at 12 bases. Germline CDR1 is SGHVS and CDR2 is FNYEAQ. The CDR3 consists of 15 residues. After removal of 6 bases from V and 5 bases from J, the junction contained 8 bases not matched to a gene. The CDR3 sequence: CASRHRDRGPHEQYF. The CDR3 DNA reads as TGTGCCAGCAGGCACCGGGACAGGGGGCCCCACGAGCAGTACTTC. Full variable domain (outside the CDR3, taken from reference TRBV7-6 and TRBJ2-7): GAGVSQSPRYKVTKRGQDVALRCDPISGHVSLYWYRQALGQGPEFLTYFNYEAQQDKSGLPNDRFSAERPEGSISTLTIQRTEQRDSAMYRCASRHRDRGPHEQYFGPGTRLTVT.

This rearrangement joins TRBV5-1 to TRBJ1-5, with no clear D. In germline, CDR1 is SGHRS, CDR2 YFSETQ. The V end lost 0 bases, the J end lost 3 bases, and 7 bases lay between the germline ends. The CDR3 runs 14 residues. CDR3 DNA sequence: TGCGCCAGCAGCTTGGGGGTAAACAATCAGCCCCAGCATTTT. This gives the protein CASSLGVNNQPQHF.

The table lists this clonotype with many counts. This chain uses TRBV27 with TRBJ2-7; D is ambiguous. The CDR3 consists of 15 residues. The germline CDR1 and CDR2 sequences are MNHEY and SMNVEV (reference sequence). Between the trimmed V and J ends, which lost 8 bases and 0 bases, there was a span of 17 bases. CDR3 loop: CASFERRTSSYEQYF. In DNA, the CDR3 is TGTGCCAGCTTTGAGAGACGAACAAGCTCCTACGAGCAGTACTTC.

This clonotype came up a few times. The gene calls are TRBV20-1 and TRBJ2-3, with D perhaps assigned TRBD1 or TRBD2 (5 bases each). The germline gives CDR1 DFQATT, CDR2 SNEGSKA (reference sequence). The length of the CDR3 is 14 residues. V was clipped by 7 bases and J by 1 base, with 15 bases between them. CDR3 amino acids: CSVTGGGGTDTQYF. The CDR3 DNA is TGCAGTGTCACTGGTGGGGGAGGCACAGATACGCAGTATTTT.

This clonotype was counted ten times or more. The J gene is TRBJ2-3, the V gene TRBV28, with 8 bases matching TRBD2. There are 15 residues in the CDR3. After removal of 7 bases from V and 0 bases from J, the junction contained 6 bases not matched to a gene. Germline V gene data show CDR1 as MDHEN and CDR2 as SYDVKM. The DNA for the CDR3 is TGTGCCAGCACCCTAGCGGGCCGCAGCACAGATACGCAGTATTTT. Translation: CASTLAGRSTDTQYF.

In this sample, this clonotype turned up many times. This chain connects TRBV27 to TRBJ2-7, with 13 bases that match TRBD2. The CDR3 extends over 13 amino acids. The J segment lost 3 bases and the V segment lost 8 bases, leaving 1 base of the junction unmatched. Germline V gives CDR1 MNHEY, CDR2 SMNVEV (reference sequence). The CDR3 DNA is TGTGCCAGCGGGACTAGCGGGAACTACGAGCAGTACTTC. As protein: CASGTSGNYEQYF.

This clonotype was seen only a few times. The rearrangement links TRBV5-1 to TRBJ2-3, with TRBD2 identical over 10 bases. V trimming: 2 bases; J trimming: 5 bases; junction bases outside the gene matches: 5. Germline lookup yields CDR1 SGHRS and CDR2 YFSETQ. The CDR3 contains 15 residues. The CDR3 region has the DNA TGCGCCAGCAGCTTTAGCGGGGGGCCCGGAGATACGCAGTATTTT. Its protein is CASSFSGGPGDTQYF.

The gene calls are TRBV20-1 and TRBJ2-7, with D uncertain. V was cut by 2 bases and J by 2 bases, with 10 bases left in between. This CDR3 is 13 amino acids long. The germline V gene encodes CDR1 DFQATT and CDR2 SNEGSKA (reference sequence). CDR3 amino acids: CSARHPRTYEQYF. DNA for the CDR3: TGCAGTGCTAGACACCCTAGGACCTACGAGCAGTACTTC.

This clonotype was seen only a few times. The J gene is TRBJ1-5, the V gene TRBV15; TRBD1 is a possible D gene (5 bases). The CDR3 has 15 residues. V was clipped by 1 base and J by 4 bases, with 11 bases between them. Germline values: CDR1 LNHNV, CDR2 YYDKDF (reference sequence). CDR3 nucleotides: TGTGCCACCAGCAGAGTAGGGACGGAGAATCAGCCCCAGCATTTT. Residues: CATSRVGTENQPQHF.

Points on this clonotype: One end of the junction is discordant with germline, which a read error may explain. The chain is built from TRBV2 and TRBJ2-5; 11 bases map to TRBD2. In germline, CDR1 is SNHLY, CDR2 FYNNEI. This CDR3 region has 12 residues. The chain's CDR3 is CASSGTSGSPPF. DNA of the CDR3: TGTGCCAGCAGCGGGACTAGCGGATCTCCCCCCTTC.

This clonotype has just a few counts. The CDR3 sequence: CASSLVSGNIQYF. CDR3 sequence (DNA): TGTGCCAGCAGTTTAGTTTCAGGGAACATTCAGTACTTC. The chain links TRBV12-3 or TRBV12-4 to TRBJ2-4; TRBD1 might be the D (5 bases). The CDR3 consists of 13 residues. V was trimmed by 1 base and J by 7 bases, leaving 8 bases between them.

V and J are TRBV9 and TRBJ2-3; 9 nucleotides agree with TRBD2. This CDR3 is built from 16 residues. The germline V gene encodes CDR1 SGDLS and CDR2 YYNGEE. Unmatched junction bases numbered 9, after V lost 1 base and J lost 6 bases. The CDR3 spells CASSVLAGERRDTQYF. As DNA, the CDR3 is TGTGCCAGCAGCGTATTAGCGGGGGAGCGCCGGGATACGCAGTATTTT.

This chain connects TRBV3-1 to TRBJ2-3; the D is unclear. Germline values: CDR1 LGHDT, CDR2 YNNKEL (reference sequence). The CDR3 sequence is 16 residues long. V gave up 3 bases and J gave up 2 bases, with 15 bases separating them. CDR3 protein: CASSHRSASYTDTQYF. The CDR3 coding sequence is TGTGCCAGCAGCCACCGCTCAGCCTCCTACACAGATACGCAGTATTTT.

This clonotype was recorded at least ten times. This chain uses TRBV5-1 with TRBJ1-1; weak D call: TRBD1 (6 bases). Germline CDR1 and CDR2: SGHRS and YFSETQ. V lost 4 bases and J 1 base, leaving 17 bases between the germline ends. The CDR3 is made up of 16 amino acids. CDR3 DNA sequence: TGCGCCAGCAGCCCGGAGGGGGGCTGGACGAACACTGAAGCTTTCTTT. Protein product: CASSPEGGWTNTEAFF.

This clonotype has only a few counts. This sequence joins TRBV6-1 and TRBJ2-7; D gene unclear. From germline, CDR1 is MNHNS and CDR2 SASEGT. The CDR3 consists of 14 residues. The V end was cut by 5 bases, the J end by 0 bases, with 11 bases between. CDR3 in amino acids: CASSRTVSSYEQYF. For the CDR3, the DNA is TGTGCCAGCAGTCGGACCGTCAGCTCCTACGAGCAGTACTTC.

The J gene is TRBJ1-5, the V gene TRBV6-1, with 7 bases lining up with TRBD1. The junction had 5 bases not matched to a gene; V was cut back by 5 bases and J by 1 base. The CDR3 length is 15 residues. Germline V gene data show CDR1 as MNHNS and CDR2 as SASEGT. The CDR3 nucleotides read TGTGCCAGCAGTAGTCACAGGGGCAGCAATCAGCCCCAGCATTTT. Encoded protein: CASSSHRGSNQPQHF.

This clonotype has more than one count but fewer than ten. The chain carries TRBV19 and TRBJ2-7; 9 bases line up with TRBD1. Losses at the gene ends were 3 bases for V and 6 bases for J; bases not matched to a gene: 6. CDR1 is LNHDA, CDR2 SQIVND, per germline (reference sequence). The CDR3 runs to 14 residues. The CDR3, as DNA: TGTGCCAGTAGTATGGACAGGGGTGGATCCGAGCAGTACTTC. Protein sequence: CASSMDRGGSEQYF.

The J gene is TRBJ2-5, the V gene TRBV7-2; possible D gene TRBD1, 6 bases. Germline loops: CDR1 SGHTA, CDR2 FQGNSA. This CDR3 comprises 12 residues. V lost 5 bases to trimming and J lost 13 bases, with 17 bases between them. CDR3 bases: TGTGCCAGCAGCGTCCAACAGGGAGTTCGGTACTTC. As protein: CASSVQQGVRYF.

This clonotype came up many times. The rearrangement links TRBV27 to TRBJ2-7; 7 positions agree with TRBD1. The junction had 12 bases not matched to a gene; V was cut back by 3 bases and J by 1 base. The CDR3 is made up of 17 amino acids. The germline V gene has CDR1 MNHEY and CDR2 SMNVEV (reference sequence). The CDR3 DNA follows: TGTGCCAGCAGTTTTACCCGTACCGGGACAGCTTCCTACGAGCAGTACTTC. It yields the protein CASSFTRTGTASYEQYF.

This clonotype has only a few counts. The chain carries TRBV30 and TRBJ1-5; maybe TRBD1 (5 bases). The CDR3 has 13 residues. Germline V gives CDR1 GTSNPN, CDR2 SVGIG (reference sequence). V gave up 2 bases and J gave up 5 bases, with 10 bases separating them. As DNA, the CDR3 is TGTGCCTGGAGTCCGACAGCTTATCAGCCCCAGCATTTT. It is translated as CAWSPTAYQPQHF.

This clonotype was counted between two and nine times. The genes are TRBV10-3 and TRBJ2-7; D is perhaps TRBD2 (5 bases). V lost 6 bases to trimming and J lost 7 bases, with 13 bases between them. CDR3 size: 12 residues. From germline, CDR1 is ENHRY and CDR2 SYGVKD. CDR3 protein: CAIRPALGEQYF. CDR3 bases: TGTGCCATCAGGCCCGCACTAGGGGAGCAGTACTTC.

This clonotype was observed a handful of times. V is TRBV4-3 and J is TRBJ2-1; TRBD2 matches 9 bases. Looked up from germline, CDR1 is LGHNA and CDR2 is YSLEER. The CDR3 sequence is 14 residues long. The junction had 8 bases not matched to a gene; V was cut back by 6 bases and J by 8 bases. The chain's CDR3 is CASSRGLAYDEQFF. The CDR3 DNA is TGCGCCAGCAGTCGGGGACTAGCTTACGATGAGCAGTTCTTC.

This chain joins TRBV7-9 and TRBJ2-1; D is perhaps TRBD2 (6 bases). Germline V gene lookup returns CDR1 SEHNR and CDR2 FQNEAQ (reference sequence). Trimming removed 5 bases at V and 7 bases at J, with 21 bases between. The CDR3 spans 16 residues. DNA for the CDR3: TGTGCCAGCAGCAAACAATACACGGGAGTAGTGAATGAGCAGTTCTTC. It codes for CASSKQYTGVVNEQFF.

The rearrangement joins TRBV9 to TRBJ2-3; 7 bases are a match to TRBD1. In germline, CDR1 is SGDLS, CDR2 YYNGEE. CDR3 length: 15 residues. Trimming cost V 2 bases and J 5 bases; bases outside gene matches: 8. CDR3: CASSVHADRVDTQYF. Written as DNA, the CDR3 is TGTGCCAGCAGCGTTCACGCCGACAGGGTAGATACGCAGTATTTT.

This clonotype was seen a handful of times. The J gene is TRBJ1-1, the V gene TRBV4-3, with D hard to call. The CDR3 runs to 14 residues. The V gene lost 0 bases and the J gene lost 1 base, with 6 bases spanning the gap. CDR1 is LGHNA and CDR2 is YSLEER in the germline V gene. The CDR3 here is CASSQEHGNTEAFF. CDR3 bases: TGCGCCAGCAGCCAAGAGCACGGGAACACTGAAGCTTTCTTT.

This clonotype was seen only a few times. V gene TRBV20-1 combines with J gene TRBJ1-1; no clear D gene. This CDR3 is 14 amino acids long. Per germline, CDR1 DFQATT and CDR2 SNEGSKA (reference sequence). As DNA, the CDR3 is TGCAAAGCCCCGCCCCCCGCGTCGGGAACTGAAGCTTTCTTT. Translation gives CKAPPPASGTEAFF.

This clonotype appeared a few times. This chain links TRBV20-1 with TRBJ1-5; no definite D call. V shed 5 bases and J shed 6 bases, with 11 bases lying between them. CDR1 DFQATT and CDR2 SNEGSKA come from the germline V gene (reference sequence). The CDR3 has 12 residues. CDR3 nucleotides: TGCAGTGCTCGGACCGGACTTCAGCCCCAGCATTTT. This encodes CSARTGLQPQHF.

The CDR3 loop is CASSLGTNRRNTIYF. CDR3 bases: TGTGCCAGCAGCTTAGGCACTAACCGGCGGAACACCATATATTTT. This chain uses TRBV11-2 with TRBJ1-3; D is ambiguous. V lost 1 base and J lost 7, with 14 bases in between. This CDR3 region has 15 residues. Germline CDR1 and CDR2: SGHAT and FQNNGV. Variable domain in full (rest from reference TRBV11-2 and TRBJ1-3): EAGVAQSPRYKIIEKRQSVAFWCNPISGHATLYWYQQILGQGPKLLIQFQNNGVVDDSQLPKDRFSAERLKGVDSTLKIQPAKLEDSAVYLCASSLGTNRRNTIYFGEGSWLTVV.

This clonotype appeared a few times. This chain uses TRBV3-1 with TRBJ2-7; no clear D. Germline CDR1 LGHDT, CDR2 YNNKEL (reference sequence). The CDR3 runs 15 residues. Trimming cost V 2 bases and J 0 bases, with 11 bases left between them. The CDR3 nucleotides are TGTGCCAGCAGCCAAACCCTCATCAACTCCTACGAGCAGTACTTC. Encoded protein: CASSQTLINSYEQYF.

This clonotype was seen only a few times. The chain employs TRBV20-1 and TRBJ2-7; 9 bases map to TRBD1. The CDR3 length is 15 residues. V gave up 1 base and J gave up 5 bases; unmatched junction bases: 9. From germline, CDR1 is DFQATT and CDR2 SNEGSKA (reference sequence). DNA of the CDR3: TGCAGTGCTAGAGCGGTGGGACAGGGTTTCCACGAGCAGTACTTC. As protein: CSARAVGQGFHEQYF.

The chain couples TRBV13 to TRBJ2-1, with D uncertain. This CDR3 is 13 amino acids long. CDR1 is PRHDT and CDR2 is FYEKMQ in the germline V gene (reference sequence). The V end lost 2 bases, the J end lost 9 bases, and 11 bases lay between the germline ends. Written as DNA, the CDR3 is TGTGCCAGCAGCTTATATAGTGCCGGTGAGCAGTTCTTC. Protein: CASSLYSAGEQFF.